The T cell receptor beta chain described here comes from a study of shared clonotypes between healthy human individuals. As concerns this clone: The antigen is not known.

The germline CDR1 and CDR2 sequences are MNHNS and SASEGT. This CDR3 region has 14 residues. V lost 3 bases and J lost 2; bases outside the gene matches: 3. Study-level findings and limits: Genetic and exposure-history diversity was limited by the few donors. Incompleteness in sorted-subset sequencing, despite large depth, was shown by rarefaction. Expectations were that clonotype sharing among donors would be affected by sequencing depth.

Original methodology: Sequence data from immunoSEQ were junction-only and lacked quality scores; consequently, filtering differed. This table comes from immunoSEQ multiplex PCR, and its TCRdb copy is limited to in-frame clones, with some not included. V and J calls and clone size come straight from that table; D and trimming were deduced from the DNA. The sample lists hundreds of thousands of clones, around four fifths occurring once. V and J are TRBV6-1 and TRBJ2-7; TRBD1 matches 8 bases. This receptor was obtained from a woman in her thirties in good health. Input material: memory CD4+ T cells sorted from blood. Subset: CD45RA-negative fraction. The chain's CDR3 is CASSDSTGAYEQYF. CDR3 nucleotides: TGTGCCAGCAGTGATTCGACAGGGGCCTACGAGCAGTACTTC.